The clone carrying this T cell receptor (beta chain) was counted a single time. Here immunoSEQ multiplex PCR was the method, and the copy in TCRdb shows in-frame clones only, minus some. The sample includes 56,000 or so clones, approximately 90% of them seen just once. The data stem from a study of T cell changes during pregnancy in multiple sclerosis. Trimming cost V 8 bases and J 4 bases; bases outside gene matches: 13. The V gene's germline CDR1 is LNHDA and CDR2 SQIVND (reference sequence). CDR3 size: 16 residues. This receptor was obtained from a female donor with multiple sclerosis, enrolled in a pregnancy study. The source was peripheral blood, collected after pregnancy. The rearrangement links TRBV19 to TRBJ1-1; 10 bases map to TRBD1. The CDR3 protein is CASRTGGKGWGTEAFF. The CDR3 nucleotides are TGTGCCAGTCGGACAGGGGGAAAGGGCTGGGGCACTGAAGCTTTCTTT.